Each of the 20 T cell receptor beta chains below was sequenced from the same sample in a study of T-cell memory formation after mild COVID-19. Each CDR3 protein is one row after TCRdb ran MiXCR on the 5' RACE reads. Among roughly 400,000 distinct CDR3 sequences listed, roughly a quarter were seen once. Sequencing was done on a sample of PBMCs or a T cell subset sorted from them (not recorded which). The receptors stem from an adult woman who had mild COVID-19 (a few samples of this study predate the infection). Cell type and time point are not known.

The table lists this clonotype with a few counts. This chain joins TRBV7-2 and TRBJ2-1; 11 nucleotides match TRBD2. J was trimmed by 6 bases and V by 5 bases; bases with no gene match: 6. This CDR3 is 15 amino acids long. Germline V CDR1 and CDR2: SGHTA, FQGNSA. The CDR3 DNA sequence: TGTGCCAGCAGCGTAATTAGCGGGAGGGCCAATGAGCAGTTCTTC. As protein: CASSVISGRANEQFF.

The genes are TRBV3-1 and TRBJ2-7, with 8 bases identical to TRBD2. The CDR3 is 18 residues long. Trimming removed 1 base from V and 0 bases from J; junction bases left unmatched: 11. Looked up from germline, CDR1 is LGHDT and CDR2 is YNNKEL (reference sequence). The CDR3 nucleotides read TGTGCCAGCAGCCAAGCGGACGGGAGGACTAGCTACTCCTACGAGCAGTACTTC. It encodes CASSQADGRTSYSYEQYF.

The CDR3 coding sequence is TGCAGCGTTGTCCCTCAGGGGGGCACTGAAGCTTTCTTT. Protein: CSVVPQGGTEAFF. V gene TRBV29-1 combines with J gene TRBJ1-1, with 7 bases fitting TRBD1. After removal of 4 bases from V and 4 bases from J, the junction contained 6 bases not matched to a gene. Germline V gene sequence: CDR1 SQVTM, CDR2 ANQGSEA. The CDR3 extends over 13 amino acids.

CDR3 protein: CASSLGGAWTGELFF. Written as DNA, the CDR3 is TGTGCCAGCAGCCTTGGGGGGGCGTGGACCGGGGAGCTGTTTTTT. The gene calls are TRBV5-3 and TRBJ2-2, with D perhaps TRBD2 (7 bases). TRBV5-3 is placed among ORFs of uncertain function. CDR3 length: 15 residues. The ends were cut back, 8 bases at V and 5 bases at J, with 19 bases in the middle.

The chain uses TRBV6-5 and TRBJ1-2, with a tentative D call TRBD1 (6 bases). CDR1 and CDR2 (germline): MNHEY, SVGAGI. The CDR3 is 14 residues long. V lost 6 bases and J lost 0, with 11 bases in between. The DNA of the CDR3 is TGTGCCAGCAGCCTTACAGGGACTAACTATGGCTACACCTTC. Protein sequence: CASSLTGTNYGYTF.

A few counts support this clonotype. V gene TRBV7-9 combines with J gene TRBJ1-1; 7 nucleotides match TRBD1. CDR1 is SEHNR, CDR2 FQNEAQ, per germline (reference sequence). The CDR3 consists of 15 residues. V was pared by 5 bases and J by 1 base, with 7 bases of the junction left unmatched. CDR3 in amino acids: CASSHRGGRNTEAFF. The CDR3 coding sequence is TGTGCCAGCAGCCACAGGGGCGGCAGGAACACTGAAGCTTTCTTT.

This sequence joins TRBV27 and TRBJ2-7; maybe TRBD1 (5 bases). With 5 bases removed from V and 1 base from J, the gap between germline ends came to 12 bases. This CDR3 is 14 amino acids long. The germline CDR1 and CDR2 sequences are MNHEY and SMNVEV (reference sequence). The CDR3 protein is CASSLTVLSYEQYF. In DNA, the CDR3 is TGTGCCAGCAGTCTGACAGTCCTGTCCTACGAGCAGTACTTC.

The chain is built from TRBV20-1 and TRBJ1-1, with D uncertain. Germline CDR1 is DFQATT and CDR2 is SNEGSKA (reference sequence). Trimming cost V 0 bases and J 0 bases, with 17 bases left between them. This CDR3 comprises 17 residues. The CDR3 reads CSARDRAEGFLNTEAFF. For the CDR3, the DNA is TGCAGTGCTAGAGATCGAGCCGAGGGCTTTTTGAACACTGAAGCTTTCTTT.

J is TRBJ2-1 and V is TRBV12-3 or TRBV12-4; TRBD2 matches 9 bases. V gave up 4 bases and J gave up 6 bases; unmatched junction bases: 7. CDR3 size: 15 residues. For the CDR3, the DNA is TGTGCCAGCAGTTCGAGACTAGCGGCTAGCAATGAGCAGTTCTTC. Translating gives CASSSRLAASNEQFF.

This clonotype has just one count. This chain links TRBV5-1 with TRBJ1-1, with D possibly TRBD1 on 6 matching bases. Trimming pared 2 bases from V and 8 bases from J, leaving 16 bases between. Germline V lookup: CDR1 SGHRS, CDR2 YFSETQ. CDR3 length: 14 residues. The CDR3 spells CASSFFGQLGEAFF. In DNA form, the CDR3 reads TGCGCCAGCAGCTTCTTTGGACAGTTAGGAGAAGCTTTCTTT.

The chain has TRBV29-1 and TRBJ1-1; 9 positions agree with TRBD1. V shed 7 bases, J shed 6 bases, and the junction held 6 bases outside the gene matches. There are 12 residues in the CDR3. The V gene's germline CDR1 is SQVTM and CDR2 ANQGSEA. The chain's CDR3 is CSAGQGSSEAFF. In nucleotides, the CDR3 is TGCAGCGCCGGACAGGGGAGCTCTGAAGCTTTCTTT.

This clonotype turned up a few times. The V call is TRBV5-1, the J call TRBJ2-3; no clear D gene. The CDR3 has 16 residues. Germline loops: CDR1 SGHRS, CDR2 YFSETQ. The V gene lost 7 bases and the J gene lost 6 bases, with 24 bases spanning the gap. For the CDR3, the DNA is TGCGCCAGCTCGACCCCTGGCACCCCTTGGGCGGATACGCAGTATTTT. It translates to CASSTPGTPWADTQYF.

The rearrangement links TRBV24-1 to TRBJ2-3, with 7 bases fitting TRBD1. V shed 5 bases, J shed 0 bases, and the junction held 7 bases outside the gene matches. This CDR3 has 16 amino acids. CDR1 KGHDR and CDR2 SFDVKD come from the germline V gene. In DNA, the CDR3 is TGTGCCACCAGTGGCTCCGGGACAGCTAGCACAGATACGCAGTATTTT. Translation: CATSGSGTASTDTQYF.

This clonotype was detected only a few times. The gene calls are TRBV29-1 and TRBJ2-2; TRBD1 might be the D (7 bases). CDR3 length: 14 residues. Between the trimmed V and J ends, which lost 8 bases and 0 bases, there was a span of 13 bases. The V gene's germline CDR1 is SQVTM and CDR2 ANQGSEA. CDR3 residues: CSCRGTANTGELFF. Here the CDR3 DNA reads TGCAGCTGCAGGGGGACTGCGAACACCGGGGAGCTGTTTTTT.

The chain uses TRBV10-3 and TRBJ2-7; 9 bases line up with TRBD2. V shed 10 bases, J shed 6 bases, and the junction held 13 bases outside the gene matches. Germline CDR1 is ENHRY and CDR2 is SYGVKD. The CDR3 contains 14 residues. The CDR3 loop is CATGKVSGGIEQYF. As DNA, the CDR3 is TGTGCCACGGGCAAGGTGAGCGGGGGGATCGAGCAGTACTTC.

This clonotype has a handful of counts. This chain's CDR3 is CASRGGTKNIQYF. The CDR3 nucleotides read TGTGCCAGCAGAGGGGGGACCAAAAACATTCAGTACTTC. The chain carries TRBV12-3 or TRBV12-4 and TRBJ2-4; D may match TRBD1 or TRBD2 (6 bases each). The CDR3 has 13 residues. V lost 6 bases and J lost 2, with 8 bases in between.

This clonotype was counted only a few times. The genes are TRBV5-5 and TRBJ2-3, with 9 bases lining up with TRBD1. The CDR3 has 17 residues. With V trimmed by 1 base and J by 4 bases, 10 bases remained unmatched. Germline CDR1 SGHKS, CDR2 YYEKEE (reference sequence). In DNA, the CDR3 is TGTGCCAGCAGCTTGTCTCCGCCGGGACAGGGTGCAGATACGCAGTATTTT. It is translated as CASSLSPPGQGADTQYF.

The chain combines TRBV5-5 with TRBJ2-2; D not resolved. Per germline, CDR1 SGHKS and CDR2 YYEKEE (reference sequence). This CDR3 has 16 amino acids. V lost 5 bases and J 1 base, leaving 15 bases between the germline ends. CDR3 region: CASRLGFSGNTGELFF. The CDR3 coding sequence is TGTGCCAGCAGGTTAGGGTTTTCAGGGAACACCGGGGAGCTGTTTTTT.

V usage is TRBV7-8 and J usage is TRBJ2-3, with TRBD2 identical over 10 bases. Germline lookup yields CDR1 SGHVS and CDR2 FQNEAQ. The junction had 10 bases not matched to a gene; V was cut back by 1 base and J by 0 bases. The CDR3 is made up of 19 amino acids. CDR3 in amino acids: CASSLVVGGLAPSTDTQYF. The CDR3 DNA reads as TGTGCCAGCAGCTTAGTGGTTGGGGGACTAGCGCCAAGCACAGATACGCAGTATTTT.

V gene TRBV12-3 or TRBV12-4 combines with J gene TRBJ2-2; D is perhaps TRBD2 (5 bases). The CDR3 has 15 amino acids. Deletions cut 2 bases from V and 2 bases from J, with 9 bases between. CDR3 amino acids: CASSLRTYNTGELFF. For the CDR3, the DNA is TGTGCCAGCAGTTTACGGACTTACAACACCGGGGAGCTGTTTTTT.